These 7 T cell receptor beta chains originate from one sample sequenced in a study of T cells in Graves' hyperthyroidism and ophthalmopathy. It was RNA transcripts that yielded the amplified TCR beta CDR3 regions. The TCR CDR3 first-round RT-PCR relied on the HTBI primer set. TCRdb independently ran MiXCR on the multiplex PCR reads; one entry per CDR3 protein. The data contain hundreds of thousands of distinct CDR3 sequences, around 45% of them seen just once; the ten biggest clones take up 8.2%. Sequencing input: peripheral blood or thyroid tissue (not recorded which). Every receptor here comes from a woman aged 18-30 years with Graves' hyperthyroidism.

This clonotype was observed a handful of times. The genes are TRBV19 and TRBJ1-4; TRBD1 agrees at 7 bases. CDR1 is LNHDA and CDR2 is SQIVND in the germline V gene (reference sequence). CDR3 size: 15 residues. V dropped 4 bases and J dropped 4; count of bases not matched to a gene: 6. CDR3 coding DNA: TGTGCCAGTAGTAAGAGACAGGGTTTTAATGAAAAACTGTTTTTT. This gives the protein CASSKRQGFNEKLFF.

As regards this clonotype: A read error is possible here, since a much larger clone lies one base away. The rearrangement links TRBV29-1 to TRBJ2-7, with D possibly being TRBD1 or TRBD2 (5 bases each). CDR1 is SQVTM, CDR2 ANQGSEA, per germline. The CDR3 has 12 residues. The chain's CDR3 is CSVEARDHEKYF. CDR3 bases: TGCAGCGTTGAAGCTCGGGACCACGAGAAGTACTTC.

This clonotype was detected ten times or more. V usage is TRBV20-1 and J usage is TRBJ2-7; D call uncertain. The CDR3 is made up of 12 amino acids. Germline CDR1 reads DFQATT; CDR2 reads SNEGSKA (reference sequence). Between the trimmed V and J ends, which lost 6 bases and 4 bases, there was a span of 13 bases. CDR3 DNA: TGCAGTGCCTTTGAGGACGAGTACGAGCAGTACTTC. This codes for CSAFEDEYEQYF.

The count of this clonotype is one. The chain uses TRBV24-1 and TRBJ2-2; TRBD2 aligns across 15 bases. Germline lookup yields CDR1 KGHDR and CDR2 SFDVKD. V dropped 4 bases and J dropped 6; count of bases not matched to a gene: 5. The CDR3 covers 17 residues. CDR3 in DNA: TGTGCCACCAGTGAACCGGGACTAGCGGGAGGACCCGGGGAGCTGTTTTTT. Translation: CATSEPGLAGGPGELFF.

The chain carries TRBV7-7 and TRBJ2-5; the D is unclear. The CDR3 totals 15 residues. Germline CDR1 and CDR2: SSHAT and FNYEAQ (reference sequence). Between the trimmed V and J ends, which lost 2 bases and 5 bases, there was a span of 15 bases. The CDR3 nucleotides read TGTGCCAGCAGCTTAAAACGGACCCCTCAGGAGACCCAGTACTTC. Protein: CASSLKRTPQETQYF.

This clonotype has only one observation. The junction differs from germline at one of its ends, possibly a read error. V and J are TRBV24-1 and TRBJ2-2, with 9 bases identical to TRBD1. The germline gives CDR1 KGHDR, CDR2 SFDVKD. The CDR3 is made up of 16 amino acids. This chain's CDR3 is CAASDGDRVRSGELFF. CDR3 nucleotides: TGTGCCGCCAGTGATGGGGACAGGGTTAGATCTGGGGAGCTGTTTTTT.

Remarks on this clonotype: A clone one base away is much larger, so this may be a read error. This chain uses TRBV6-1 with TRBJ1-6; D not resolved. Germline values: CDR1 MNHNS, CDR2 SASEGT. This CDR3 region has 17 residues. V lost 6 bases, J lost 8 bases, and 23 bases lay in between. CDR3: CASSPTLRAGGHSPLHF. The CDR3 DNA sequence: TGTGCCAGCAGCCCGACCCTTAGGGCAGGCGGTCATTCACCCCTCCACTTT.